This T cell receptor (beta chain) was observed in a study of blood T cells in healthy people across ages. Primers used in a second PCR of roughly 6 to 12 cycles were a sample-barcoded 5' primer and a J-beta primer mix. In TCRdb, the 5' RACE reads were re-called with MiXCR into one record per CDR3 protein. Here the sample spans some 800,000 distinct CDR3 sequences, approximately 48% being singletons. Note on this clonotype: Its antigen remains unknown.

Every sample gave at least 6 micrograms of total RNA when it was extracted. Study-wide findings and caveats: A strong correlation was seen between TCR beta diversity and naive T cell percentage. Donors of long life had a larger count of naive CD4+ cells and greater diversity than aged donors.

With 8 bases removed from V and 0 bases from J, the gap between germline ends came to 8 bases. The CDR3 covers 14 residues. Germline CDR1 is SNHLY and CDR2 is FYNNEI. The rearrangement links TRBV2 to TRBJ2-6, with unresolved D. This TCR came from a man in his 60s in good health. The sequenced sample was blood. The CDR3 region is CASSTNSGANVLTF. For the CDR3, the DNA is TGTGCCAGCTCTACTAACTCTGGGGCCAACGTCCTGACTTTC.